This T cell receptor beta chain was sequenced during a study of cytomegalovirus exposure and HLA in healthy donors. About the research overall: It was reported in a later analysis that the 100 to 150 validation repertoires used the same platform as the approximately 620 first-cohort repertoires. Points from the study as a whole: A classifier reportedly called cytomegalovirus status with high sensitivity and specificity. Some TCR beta chains (164 of them) were listed as cytomegalovirus-associated.

Sequenced by immunoSEQ multiplex PCR; TCRdb stores in-frame clones only, minus some. The sample records more than 35,000 clones, 85% to 95% being singletons. The donors were members of the validation cohort comprising approximately 110 subjects, separate from the approximately 630-subject first cohort. The V gene's germline CDR1 is SGHKS and CDR2 YYEKEE (reference sequence). V shed 2 bases, J shed 4 bases, and the junction held 1 base outside the gene matches. This CDR3 has 13 amino acids. A note on this clone: Its specificity is not known.

Specimen: PBMCs. The rearrangement joins TRBV5-5 to TRBJ2-5, with 8 bases fitting TRBD2. This TCR was sampled from a man younger than 30 in good health and CMV-seronegative. In DNA, the CDR3 is TGTGCCAGCAGCTTAGCGGGAGTAGAGACCCAGTACTTC. This translates into CASSLAGVETQYF.